The 8 T cell receptor beta chains below all came from one sample that was sequenced in a study of blood T cell repertoires in COVID-19. Sequenced by immunoSEQ multiplex PCR; TCRdb stores in-frame clones only, minus some. The sample has more than 250,000 clones; more than 85% are singletons. The sequencing sample was made of PBMCs or T cells enriched from blood (not recorded which). These receptors were collected from a woman in her twenties or thirties who had recovered from COVID-19.

V and J are TRBV6-2 or TRBV6-3 and TRBJ2-7, with 13 bases fitting TRBD2. The germline gives CDR1 MNHEY, CDR2 SVGEGT. This CDR3 comprises 14 residues. V trimming: 5 bases; J trimming: 7 bases; junction bases outside the gene matches: 5. The CDR3 DNA reads TGTGCCAGCAGTGACAGGACTAGCGGGGGAGAGCAGTACTTC. Its translation: CASSDRTSGGEQYF.

The chain uses TRBV28 and TRBJ2-3; D possibly corresponds to TRBD1 (6 bases). From germline, CDR1 is MDHEN and CDR2 SYDVKM. The CDR3 is made up of 14 amino acids. V was shortened by 6 bases and J by 0 bases, with 10 bases between the two germline ends. In nucleotides, the CDR3 is TGTGCCAGCAGAAGTCAGGGGAGCACAGATACGCAGTATTTT. It translates to CASRSQGSTDTQYF.

The chain joins TRBV28 to TRBJ1-2; 9 positions agree with TRBD1. Germline V gives CDR1 MDHEN, CDR2 SYDVKM. J was trimmed by 4 bases and V by 10 bases; bases with no gene match: 7. This CDR3 has 13 amino acids. In nucleotides, the CDR3 is TGTGCCATACAGGGGGCTCCCCTCTATGGCTACACCTTC. Translation: CAIQGAPLYGYTF.

The CDR3 sequence is CASSRSRQGAWETQYF. In DNA form, the CDR3 reads TGCGCCAGCAGCCGGTCCCGACAGGGGGCGTGGGAGACCCAGTACTTC. V gene TRBV4-3 combines with J gene TRBJ2-5; 10 nucleotides match TRBD1. The CDR3 covers 16 residues. Germline values: CDR1 LGHNA, CDR2 YSLEER. V was clipped by 4 bases and J by 5 bases; unmatched bases: 10.

This chain joins TRBV15 and TRBJ2-5; unclear D gene. This CDR3 has 14 residues. V lost 3 bases and J 4 bases, leaving 12 bases between the germline ends. Germline V gives CDR1 LNHNV, CDR2 YYDKDF (reference sequence). CDR3 nucleotide sequence: TGTGCCACCAGCAGGGATCCCTCGGGAGAGACCCAGTACTTC. It translates to CATSRDPSGETQYF.

Worth noting for this clone: Sequence at one end of the junction differs from germline and may be a read error. V gene TRBV6-5 combines with J gene TRBJ2-1, with D possibly being TRBD1 (6 bases). Germline V gene lookup returns CDR1 MNHEY and CDR2 SVGAGI. The CDR3 covers 14 residues. In DNA, the CDR3 is TGTGCCAGCAGACTACAGGGCTCCCACAATGAGCAGTTCTTC. Translated, it gives CASRLQGSHNEQFF.

The V and J genes are TRBV20-1 and TRBJ2-5; D is unclear. There are 11 residues in the CDR3. CDR1 DFQATT and CDR2 SNEGSKA come from the germline V gene (reference sequence). Trimming took off 4 bases at V and 4 bases at J, with 7 bases between the two ends. The chain's CDR3 is CSAKKRETQYF. CDR3 bases: TGCAGTGCTAAGAAGAGAGAGACCCAGTACTTC.

V and J are TRBV6-5 and TRBJ1-2, with TRBD1 identical over 9 bases. The V gene end was trimmed by 5 bases and the J gene end by 1 base; junction bases not matched to a gene: 2. The CDR3 runs to 14 residues. Germline V gene sequence: CDR1 MNHEY, CDR2 SVGAGI. The CDR3 reads CASSRDRVNYGYTF. DNA of the CDR3: TGTGCCAGCAGTCGGGACAGGGTTAACTATGGCTACACCTTC.